The next 22 T cell receptor beta chains were all read from a single sample in a study of T-cell memory formation after mild COVID-19. TCRdb reanalysed the 5' RACE reads using MiXCR and keeps one entry per CDR3 protein. The sample lists about 250,000 distinct CDR3 sequences, over 15% occurring once. Sequenced sample: PBMCs or a T cell subset sorted from them (not recorded which). The receptors were gathered from a man younger than 35 who had mild COVID-19 (a few samples of this study predate the infection). Cell type and time point are not known.

This clonotype was found a few times. The chain uses TRBV12-3 or TRBV12-4 and TRBJ1-2; D may be TRBD1 (6 bases). The V end was cut by 9 bases, the J end by 5 bases, with 16 bases between. The CDR3 is 13 residues long. Here the CDR3 DNA reads TGTGCCAGTAGGGACACCTACGGGTATGGCTACACCTTC. Encoded protein: CASRDTYGYGYTF.

This clonotype came up a few times. The chain joins TRBV7-9 to TRBJ2-4; tentative D call: TRBD2 (6 bases). CDR1 SEHNR and CDR2 FQNEAQ come from the germline V gene (reference sequence). The CDR3 runs to 13 residues. Trimming took 11 bases from V and 6 from J, leaving 17 bases between them. The CDR3 DNA follows: TGTGCCGGAAGCACAGCCGGGGGAAACATTCAGTACTTC. Protein sequence: CAGSTAGGNIQYF.

This clonotype was counted at least ten times. The J gene is TRBJ1-1, the V gene TRBV4-2; D gene uncertain. CDR1 LGHNA and CDR2 YNFKEQ come from the germline V gene. The germline V and J ends were trimmed by 3 bases and 5 bases, with 7 bases remaining between them. This CDR3 contains 12 residues. CDR3: CASSQWETEAFF. DNA for the CDR3: TGTGCCAGCAGCCAGTGGGAGACTGAAGCTTTCTTT.

The chain combines TRBV5-1 with TRBJ1-6; no clear D gene. Germline CDR1 SGHRS, CDR2 YFSETQ. Trimming took off 0 bases at V and 9 bases at J, with 7 bases between the two ends. CDR3 size: 13 residues. The CDR3 coding sequence is TGCGCCAGCAGCTTGGCCGAGTCTTCACCCCTCCACTTT. As protein: CASSLAESSPLHF.

This sequence joins TRBV20-1 and TRBJ2-4, with a weak D call TRBD1 (5 bases). From germline, CDR1 is DFQATT and CDR2 SNEGSKA (reference sequence). V gave up 6 bases and J gave up 1 base, with 13 bases separating them. The CDR3 runs 14 residues. The CDR3, as DNA: TGCAGTGCACCAGGGCTATTCGCCAAAAACATTCAGTACTTC. Translating gives CSAPGLFAKNIQYF.

The chain combines TRBV10-3 with TRBJ2-7, with 9 positions matching TRBD1. Losses at the gene ends were 6 bases for V and 3 bases for J; bases not matched to a gene: 3. This CDR3 has 13 residues. Germline values: CDR1 ENHRY, CDR2 SYGVKD. CDR3 sequence (DNA): TGTGCCATCAGCCGGGACAGGGACTACGAGCAGTACTTC. Translating gives CAISRDRDYEQYF.

This clonotype was recorded a few times. V gene TRBV12-3 or TRBV12-4 combines with J gene TRBJ1-6; D not resolved. The CDR3 spans 14 residues. V shed 2 bases and J shed 10 bases, with 12 bases lying between them. The CDR3 loop is CASSLRASWSPLHF. The CDR3 DNA sequence: TGTGCCAGCAGTTTAAGGGCATCATGGTCACCCCTCCACTTT.

In its sample, this clonotype was seen a few times. The chain combines TRBV11-2 with TRBJ1-2; D gene ambiguous. The CDR3 is 18 amino acids. Deletions cut 0 bases from V and 2 bases from J, with 19 bases between. CDR1 and CDR2 from the germline V gene are SGHAT and FQNNGV. CDR3 coding DNA: TGTGCCAGCAGCTTAGATCGAACAGCCTCCCGCCGAAACTATGGCTACACCTTC. Its translation is CASSLDRTASRRNYGYTF.

The V and J genes are TRBV15 and TRBJ2-7; D possibly corresponds to TRBD1 (6 bases). The CDR3 sequence is 14 residues long. Trimming removed 2 bases at V and 0 bases at J, with 8 bases between. Germline V lookup: CDR1 LNHNV, CDR2 YYDKDF (reference sequence). Here the CDR3 reads CATSRQGNSYEQYF. DNA for the CDR3: TGTGCCACCAGCAGACAGGGGAACTCCTACGAGCAGTACTTC. Full variable domain (rest looked up from reference TRBV15 and TRBJ2-7): DAMVIQNPRYQVTQFGKPVTLSCSQTLNHNVMYWYQQKSSQAPKLLFHYYDKDFNNEADTPDNFQSRRPNTSFCFLDIRSPGLGDTAMYLCATSRQGNSYEQYFGPGTRLTVT.

This clonotype was seen only a few times. The chain couples TRBV28 to TRBJ1-2, with D perhaps matching TRBD1 (6 bases). The germline V gene encodes CDR1 MDHEN and CDR2 SYDVKM. This CDR3 has 13 amino acids. V was pared by 10 bases and J by 8 bases, with 20 bases between. The CDR3 nucleotides are TGTGCCATTTCCGGCGGGGGCACGAGGGGCTACACCTTC. It is translated as CAISGGGTRGYTF.

The gene calls are TRBV5-6 and TRBJ2-6; either TRBD1 or TRBD2 may supply D (5 bases each). V lost 0 bases to trimming and J lost 2 bases, with 6 bases between them. The CDR3 contains 15 residues. From germline, CDR1 is SGHDT and CDR2 YYEEEE. CDR3 sequence: CASSLGGTGANVLTF. The CDR3 nucleotides are TGTGCCAGCAGCTTGGGGGGGACTGGGGCCAACGTCCTGACTTTC. Drawing the rest from reference TRBV5-6 and TRBJ2-6, the complete variable domain is DAGVTQSPTHLIKTRGQQVTLRCSPKSGHDTVSWYQQALGQGPQFIFQYYEEEERQRGNFPDRFSGHQFPNYSSELNVNALLLGDSALYLCASSLGGTGANVLTFGAGSRLTVL.

CDR3: CASSSPTRQPGELFF. As DNA, the CDR3 is TGTGCCAGCTCATCCCCCACTCGACAGCCCGGGGAGCTGTTTTTT. This chain uses TRBV18 with TRBJ2-2; TRBD1 is a possible D gene (5 bases). The CDR3 runs 15 residues. V was pared by 5 bases and J by 6 bases, with 16 bases between. The V gene's germline CDR1 is KGHSH and CDR2 LQKENI. Full variable domain (missing parts from reference TRBV18 and TRBJ2-2): NAGVMQNPRHLVRRRGQEARLRCSPMKGHSHVYWYRQLPEEGLKFMVYLQKENIIDESGMPKERFSAEFPKEGPSILRIQQVVRGDSAAYFCASSSPTRQPGELFFGEGSRLTVL.

CDR3 in DNA: TGTGCCAGCAGTTACCAGGCGACAGTCTCCGGGGCGTATGGCTACACCTTC. Translated, it gives CASSYQATVSGAYGYTF. The chain combines TRBV6-5 with TRBJ1-2, with TRBD1 as a possible D gene (5 bases). CDR1 and CDR2 from the germline V gene are MNHEY and SVGAGI. The CDR3 sequence is 17 residues long. The V end was cut by 2 bases, the J end by 5 bases, with 21 bases between.

J is TRBJ1-5 and V is TRBV18, with D possibly being TRBD1 (6 bases). Looked up from germline, CDR1 is KGHSH and CDR2 is LQKENI. Trimming removed 2 bases from V and 7 bases from J, with 12 bases in between. CDR3 length: 14 amino acids. The CDR3 DNA reads TGTGCCAGCTCACCAAGATCGGGGGGCCAGCCCCAGCATTTT. Protein: CASSPRSGGQPQHF.

V is TRBV29-1 and J is TRBJ1-4, with D possibly being TRBD1 (5 bases). This CDR3 is 11 amino acids long. Trimming pared 6 bases from V and 7 bases from J, leaving 9 bases between. The germline gives CDR1 SQVTM, CDR2 ANQGSEA. CDR3 coding DNA: TGCAGCGTGCGACAGTCTGAAAAACTGTTTTTT. It is translated as CSVRQSEKLFF.

This clonotype came up a few times. This chain links TRBV6-1 with TRBJ2-2; TRBD1 or TRBD2 may be the D gene (5 bases each). V was trimmed by 2 bases and J by 5 bases, leaving 15 bases between them. CDR1 is MNHNS, CDR2 SASEGT, per germline. The CDR3 covers 16 residues. DNA of the CDR3: TGTGCCAGCAGTGAACGGGGCGGCTTTTCGACCGGGGAGCTGTTTTTT. Protein: CASSERGGFSTGELFF.

CDR3: CASSLRGHQPQHF. The CDR3 DNA follows: TGTGCCAGCAGTTTGAGGGGACATCAGCCCCAGCATTTT. This chain joins TRBV12-3 or TRBV12-4 and TRBJ1-5; a weak D match, TRBD1 (5 bases). The CDR3 is 13 residues long. V was clipped by 3 bases and J by 5 bases, with 8 bases between them.

This clonotype showed up just a few times. The J gene is TRBJ1-5, the V gene TRBV12-3 or TRBV12-4; D gene unclear. Trimming removed 1 base from V and 0 bases from J, with 13 bases in between. This CDR3 comprises 17 residues. The CDR3 region has the DNA TGTGCCAGCAGTTTAGAGGCAGCAATTTATAGCAATCAGCCCCAGCATTTT. Translated: CASSLEAAIYSNQPQHF.

The sample holds a few counts of this clonotype. The chain uses TRBV3-1 and TRBJ2-5; 7 positions match TRBD1. CDR1 is LGHDT, CDR2 YNNKEL, per germline (reference sequence). CDR3 size: 13 residues. Trimming at V came to 6 bases and at J to 4 bases, leaving 5 bases not matched to a gene. CDR3 DNA: TGTGCCAGCAGACGGACAGGCTCAGAGACCCAGTACTTC. This sequence encodes CASRRTGSETQYF.

The V call is TRBV11-2, the J call TRBJ1-5; the D gene is possibly TRBD1 (6 bases). Germline V lookup: CDR1 SGHAT, CDR2 FQNNGV. V shed 2 bases and J shed 2 bases, with 10 bases lying between them. The CDR3 totals 15 residues. This CDR3 is CASSLRAGGNQPQHF. CDR3 sequence (DNA): TGTGCCAGCAGCTTACGGGCAGGGGGCAATCAGCCCCAGCATTTT.

This clonotype showed up just a few times. This chain joins TRBV27 and TRBJ2-1; TRBD2 is a possible D gene (6 bases). CDR1 is MNHEY and CDR2 is SMNVEV in the germline V gene (reference sequence). V was pared by 4 bases and J by 8 bases, with 15 bases between. This CDR3 is 14 amino acids long. This CDR3 reads CASSSGLSGDEQFF. The CDR3 region has the DNA TGTGCCAGCAGTTCGGGCCTTTCGGGGGATGAGCAGTTCTTC.

This rearrangement joins TRBV5-1 to TRBJ2-7; 7 bases are shared with TRBD1. V dropped 3 bases and J dropped 1; count of bases not matched to a gene: 7. The length of the CDR3 is 15 residues. CDR1 is SGHRS, CDR2 YFSETQ, per germline. As DNA, the CDR3 is TGCGCCAGCAGCTCACCCGGGACAGCTTCCTACGAGCAGTACTTC. This encodes CASSSPGTASYEQYF.